The 23 T cell receptor beta chains below were found in one sample sequenced in a study of cytomegalovirus exposure and HLA in healthy donors. Amplification used 60 Vbeta primers and 13 Jbeta primers. Profiled with immunoSEQ multiplex PCR; TCRdb holds only in-frame clones, not every one. Among some 180,000 clones listed, 85% were seen once. Sample: PBMCs. These receptors all come from a man under 40 in good health and CMV-seropositive.

The rearrangement uses TRBV19 and TRBJ2-1; D gene ambiguous. In germline, CDR1 is LNHDA, CDR2 SQIVND (reference sequence). The CDR3 is 11 residues long. The V gene lost 2 bases and the J gene lost 9 bases, with 5 bases spanning the gap. The DNA of the CDR3 is TGTGCCAGTAGTATAAACGGTGAGCAGTTCTTC. Its translation is CASSINGEQFF.

The chain joins TRBV7-6 to TRBJ2-3; 10 positions match TRBD2. The CDR3 is 16 residues long. V dropped 6 bases and J dropped 3; count of bases not matched to a gene: 9. Germline assignment: CDR1 SGHVS and CDR2 FNYEAQ. The CDR3 DNA is TGTGCCAGCAGTTATCTAGCGGGAGTGGGAACAGATACGCAGTATTTT. Its translation is CASSYLAGVGTDTQYF.

The J gene is TRBJ2-1, the V gene TRBV13; 7 bases map to TRBD2. V dropped 3 bases and J dropped 4; count of bases not matched to a gene: 3. CDR1 PRHDT and CDR2 FYEKMQ come from the germline V gene (reference sequence). The CDR3 has 14 residues. The CDR3 nucleotides read TGTGCCAGCAGCTTGGCGGGGGAATACAATGAGCAGTTCTTC. This codes for CASSLAGEYNEQFF.

This clone has a single count. The chain has TRBV5-8 and TRBJ2-3, with 8 bases fitting TRBD1. Germline trimming cut 4 bases from V and 0 bases from J; bases unmatched to any gene: 1. Germline CDR1 and CDR2: SGHTS and YDEGEE. The CDR3 extends over 14 amino acids. The CDR3 loop reads CASSNRGSTDTQYF. The CDR3 region has the DNA TGTGCCAGCAGCAACAGGGGGAGCACAGATACGCAGTATTTT.

The rearrangement links TRBV7-3 to TRBJ2-3; 9 bases map to TRBD2. The junction had 11 bases not matched to a gene; V was cut back by 6 bases and J by 4 bases. The CDR3 runs 16 residues. In germline, CDR1 is SGHTA, CDR2 FQGTGA. CDR3 protein: CASSQGREREADTQYF. CDR3 bases: TGTGCCAGCAGTCAAGGGCGAGAGCGGGAGGCAGATACGCAGTATTTT.

The chain employs TRBV2 and TRBJ2-5; 9 bases match TRBD1. The J call may be incorrect, as the DNA end agrees better with TRBJ2-7. Looked up from germline, CDR1 is SNHLY and CDR2 is FYNNEI. The CDR3 totals 16 residues. DNA for the CDR3: TGTGCCAGCAGTGAATTCGGGACAGGGCCTACCTACGAGCAGTACTTC. Residues: CASSEFGTGPTYEQYF.

The V gene is TRBV6-1, the J gene TRBJ2-7, with 8 nucleotides matching TRBD1. V trimming: 2 bases; J trimming: 7 bases; junction bases outside the gene matches: 4. This CDR3 has 13 residues. The germline CDR1 and CDR2 sequences are MNHNS and SASEGT. The CDR3 reads CASSERQGLEQYV. CDR3 sequence (DNA): TGTGCCAGCAGTGAACGACAGGGGCTAGAGCAGTACGTC.

The rearrangement links TRBV4-1 to TRBJ1-5; possible D gene TRBD1, 6 bases. Trimming took off 5 bases at V and 2 bases at J, with 22 bases between the two ends. Germline V gives CDR1 MGHRA, CDR2 YSYEKL. CDR3 size: 18 residues. The CDR3 DNA reads TGCGCCAGCAGCGGCCAGGGGATAAGTGGATCGGGCAATCAGCCCCAGCATTTT. Its protein product is CASSGQGISGSGNQPQHF.

The chain recombines TRBV4-3 with TRBJ2-1; D is undetermined. From germline, CDR1 is LGHNA and CDR2 YSLEER. The CDR3 contains 16 residues. The germline V and J ends were trimmed by 1 base and 0 bases, with 10 bases remaining between them. CDR3 sequence (DNA): TGCGCCAGCAGCCAAGTTTATAGGAGCTCCTACAATGAGCAGTTCTTC. It codes for CASSQVYRSSYNEQFF.

This chain connects TRBV15 to TRBJ1-5; D gene unclear. This CDR3 spans 16 amino acids. Trimming took 5 bases from V and 1 from J, leaving 15 bases between them. Germline V gives CDR1 LNHNV, CDR2 YYDKDF (reference sequence). The CDR3 sequence: CATSSGGRGSNQPQHF. The CDR3 nucleotides read TGTGCCACCAGCTCGGGAGGGCGCGGGAGCAATCAGCCCCAGCATTTT. The complete variable domain, with remaining parts taken from reference TRBV15 and TRBJ1-5, reads DAMVIQNPRYQVTQFGKPVTLSCSQTLNHNVMYWYQQKSSQAPKLLFHYYDKDFNNEADTPDNFQSRRPNTSFCFLDIRSPGLGDTAMYLCATSSGGRGSNQPQHFGDGTRLSIL.

This chain connects TRBV2 to TRBJ2-5, with 10 bases aligning to TRBD1. The CDR3 is 15 amino acids. CDR1 is SNHLY and CDR2 is FYNNEI in the germline V gene. After removal of 5 bases from V and 3 bases from J, the junction contained 6 bases not matched to a gene. CDR3 DNA: TGTGCCAGCAGTTTGACAGGGGGCTCCGAAGAGACCCAGTACTTC. This encodes CASSLTGGSEETQYF.

In the case of this clone: The germline gene is not matched at one end of the junction; a read error may be the cause. Other DNA sequences from this sample encode an identical CDR3 as well. This chain joins TRBV7-2 and TRBJ2-1; TRBD2 might be the D (7 bases). The CDR3 runs 16 residues. CDR1 SGHTA and CDR2 FQGNSA come from the germline V gene. CDR3 sequence reads: CASSPNWGGGVNEQFF. The CDR3, as DNA: TGTGCTAGCAGCCCCAATTGGGGAGGGGGGGTCAATGAGCAGTTCTTC.

The chain links TRBV5-1 to TRBJ2-1; 9 nucleotides line up with TRBD1. The CDR3 covers 14 residues. Germline V gives CDR1 SGHRS, CDR2 YFSETQ. J lost 6 bases, V lost 3 bases, and 4 bases had no gene match. The CDR3 reads CASSSGQGGNEQFF. The CDR3 DNA is TGCGCCAGCAGCTCGGGACAGGGAGGCAATGAGCAGTTCTTC.

The rearrangement uses TRBV4-3 and TRBJ2-1; D possibly corresponds to TRBD2 (6 bases). Germline values: CDR1 LGHNA, CDR2 YSLEER. Between the trimmed V and J ends, which lost 0 bases and 2 bases, there was a span of 11 bases. This CDR3 region has 16 residues. The CDR3 loop reads CASSQEPGLTYNEQFF. The CDR3 DNA reads TGCGCCAGCAGCCAAGAACCGGGACTCACCTACAATGAGCAGTTCTTC.

The rearrangement links TRBV11-3 to TRBJ2-1, with 8 bases that match TRBD1. CDR3 size: 18 residues. From germline, CDR1 is SGHNT and CDR2 YENEEA. J lost 0 bases, V lost 0 bases, and 7 bases had no gene match. The CDR3 DNA sequence: TGTGCCAGCAGCTTAGAGGGGGGCGACAGGGGCTCCTACAATGAGCAGTTCTTC. This translates into CASSLEGGDRGSYNEQFF.

This clone was found once. V usage is TRBV21-1 and J usage is TRBJ1-1. TRBV21-1 constitutes a pseudogene. The CDR3 extends over 15 amino acids. The CDR3 here is CASSRAQLANTEAFF. CDR3 DNA: TGTGCCAGCAGCAGGGCGCAGCTAGCGAACACTGAAGCTTTCTTT.

This chain connects TRBV5-1 to TRBJ1-4; TRBD1 aligns across 7 bases. From germline, CDR1 is SGHRS and CDR2 YFSETQ. This CDR3 comprises 16 residues. V lost 4 bases, J lost 1 base, and 7 bases stayed unmatched. CDR3 nucleotides: TGCGCCAGCAGCCTACACACAGGGGAAACTAATGAAAAACTGTTTTTT. It encodes CASSLHTGETNEKLFF.

This rearrangement joins TRBV10-2 to TRBJ2-7, with 8 positions matching TRBD2. V was pared by 4 bases and J by 3 bases, with 5 bases of the junction left unmatched. Germline CDR1 reads WSHSY; CDR2 reads SAAADI. The CDR3 loop spans 14 amino acids. The CDR3: CASSVAGPNYEQYF. CDR3 DNA: TGCGCCAGCAGTGTAGCGGGACCTAACTACGAGCAGTACTTC.

The gene calls are TRBV4-3 and TRBJ2-3; 11 positions agree with TRBD2. Germline V gene lookup returns CDR1 LGHNA and CDR2 YSLEER. V lost 3 bases to trimming and J lost 2 bases; unmatched junction nucleotides: 19. The CDR3 is 21 residues long. DNA for the CDR3: TGCGCCAGCAGCCAGGCAAGGACTAGCGGGTTTGGGAACGTGAACACAGATACGCAGTATTTT. The encoded protein is CASSQARTSGFGNVNTDTQYF.

The chain is built from TRBV2 and TRBJ1-1; 9 bases line up with TRBD1. Germline CDR1 reads SNHLY; CDR2 reads FYNNEI. Trimming at V came to 6 bases and at J to 3 bases, leaving 2 bases not matched to a gene. This CDR3 contains 13 residues. CDR3 DNA sequence: TGTGCCAGCAGAGGGGACAGGGACACTGAAGCTTTCTTT. Its translation is CASRGDRDTEAFF.

This clone was seen more than once but under ten times. The chain joins TRBV19 to TRBJ2-5, with 8 bases matching TRBD2. The ends lost 4 bases at V and 4 bases at J; junction bases unmatched: 5. The CDR3 is 14 amino acids. Germline loops: CDR1 LNHDA, CDR2 SQIVND (reference sequence). The CDR3 region is CASSRAGVLETQYF. The CDR3 region has the DNA TGTGCCAGTAGTAGAGCGGGGGTCCTAGAGACCCAGTACTTC.

The rearrangement uses TRBV5-4 and TRBJ2-7; weak D call: TRBD1 (6 bases). CDR1 and CDR2 (germline): SGHNT, YYREEE (reference sequence). V shed 4 bases and J shed 6 bases, with 17 bases lying between them. The CDR3 runs 14 residues. The CDR3 loop is CASSHPGQPFEQYV. In nucleotides, the CDR3 is TGTGCCAGCAGCCATCCGGGACAACCCTTCGAGCAGTACGTC.

CDR3 region: CASSGSGRSPNYEQYV. In DNA, the CDR3 is TGTGCCAGCTCGGGAAGCGGGAGGTCCCCAAACTACGAGCAGTACGTC. The chain combines TRBV18 with TRBJ2-7; 9 nucleotides agree with TRBD2. The CDR3 has 16 residues. CDR1 and CDR2 (germline): KGHSH, LQKENI. J lost 3 bases, V lost 6 bases, and 12 bases had no gene match.